This T cell receptor beta chain was retrieved from a study of cytomegalovirus exposure and HLA in healthy donors. Broader study findings: Highly shared sequence variants in one cluster were likely a sequencing artifact. Common viral pathogens seemed to be connected with several of the most significant clusters, according to a later analysis. In an earlier analysis, productive rearrangement rates for most beta V segments clustered near 87% or 30%.

This PCR relied on a set of 60 Vbeta primers and 13 Jbeta primers. Generated by immunoSEQ multiplex PCR, the TCRdb table keeps only in-frame clones and is missing some. This sample has about 92,000 clones, with about 84% found just once. Note on this clone: What it recognizes is unknown.

Sample: PBMCs. The origin of this receptor is a man in his late teens or twenties in good health and CMV-seronegative.

CDR3 DNA: TGCGCCAGCAGCAGTAACGGACAGGGCCTGGCCTATGGCTACACCTTC. This translates into CASSSNGQGLAYGYTF. The chain joins TRBV5-1 to TRBJ1-2; 8 bases align to TRBD1. Germline-derived CDR1 and CDR2 are SGHRS and YFSETQ. The CDR3 has 16 residues. The V segment lost 4 bases and the J segment 4 bases; nucleotides outside the gene matches: 12.